This T cell receptor beta chain was profiled in a study of monozygotic twins with inflammatory bowel disease. Whole-study results and caveats: Twins with IBD were found to have lower TCRbeta diversity (inverse Simpson) than healthy co-twins.

The CDR3 loop spans 13 amino acids. Germline V CDR1 and CDR2: MNHEY, SVGEGT. Generation of cDNA took place in eight separate reactions per sample. The template-switching step introduced UMIs that carried a 6-nucleotide sample barcode. PCR of TCRalpha and TCRbeta cDNA was nested, with two rounds of 16 and 9 cycles. Each CDR3 protein gets one entry in TCRdb, which reprocessed the 5' RACE reads and gives no DNA. The sample spans around 220,000 distinct CDR3 sequences; the ten largest clones claim around 7.6%. Concerning this clonotype: Its antigen is currently unknown.

The V gene is TRBV6-2 or TRBV6-3, the J gene TRBJ2-6. This clonotype was obtained from a human donor with ulcerative colitis or Crohn's disease, or a healthy co-twin of an affected twin (not recorded which). The source material was blood. CDR3 region: CATRRAGANVLTF.